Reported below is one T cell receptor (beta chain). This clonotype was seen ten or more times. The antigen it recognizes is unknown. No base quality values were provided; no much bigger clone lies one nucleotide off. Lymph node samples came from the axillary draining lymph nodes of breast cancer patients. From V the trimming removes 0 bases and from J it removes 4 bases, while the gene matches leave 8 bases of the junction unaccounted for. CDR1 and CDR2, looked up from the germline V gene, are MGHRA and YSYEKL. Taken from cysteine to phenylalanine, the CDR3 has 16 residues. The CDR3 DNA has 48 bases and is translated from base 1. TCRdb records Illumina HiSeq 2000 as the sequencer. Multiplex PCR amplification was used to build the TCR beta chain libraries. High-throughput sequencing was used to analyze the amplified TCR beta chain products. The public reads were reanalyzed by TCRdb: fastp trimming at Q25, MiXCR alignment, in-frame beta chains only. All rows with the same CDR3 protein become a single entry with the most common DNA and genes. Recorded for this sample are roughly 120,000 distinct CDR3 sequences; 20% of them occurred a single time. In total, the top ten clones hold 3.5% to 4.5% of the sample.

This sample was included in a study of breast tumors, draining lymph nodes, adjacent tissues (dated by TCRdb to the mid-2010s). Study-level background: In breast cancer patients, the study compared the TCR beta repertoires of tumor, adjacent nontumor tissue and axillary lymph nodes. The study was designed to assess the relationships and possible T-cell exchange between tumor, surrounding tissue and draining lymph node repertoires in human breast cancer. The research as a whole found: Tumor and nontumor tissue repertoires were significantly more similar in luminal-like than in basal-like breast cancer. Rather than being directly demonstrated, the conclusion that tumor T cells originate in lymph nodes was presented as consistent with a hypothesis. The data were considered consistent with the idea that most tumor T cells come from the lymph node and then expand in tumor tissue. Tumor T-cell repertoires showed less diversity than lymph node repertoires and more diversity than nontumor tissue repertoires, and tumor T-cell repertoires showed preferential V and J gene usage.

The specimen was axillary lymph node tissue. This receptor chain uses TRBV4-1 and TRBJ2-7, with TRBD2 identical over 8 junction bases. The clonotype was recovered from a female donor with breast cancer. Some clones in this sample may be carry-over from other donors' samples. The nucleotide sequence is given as TGCGCCAGCAGCCAAGATGCAGGACTAGCTGCATACGAGCAGTACTTC. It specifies CASSQDAGLAAYEQYF.